These 15 T cell receptor beta chains were all obtained from the same sample, sequenced in a study of CD8 T cells in ankylosing spondylitis. In TCRdb, the 5' RACE reads were re-called with MiXCR into one record per CDR3 protein. The sample comprises hundreds of thousands of distinct CDR3 sequences, roughly 25% of which are singletons, and 6.6% rests with the top ten. Sequenced material: blood, either unsorted or a sorted T cell fraction (not recorded which). The receptors derive from a male donor with ankylosing spondylitis or in good health (not recorded which).

Note on this clonotype: One base away lies a much larger clone, so this may be a sequencing read error. A read error is likely, as this CDR3 ends without the conserved phenylalanine or tryptophan. V usage is TRBV3-1 and J usage is TRBJ1-1, with no clear D. Germline V CDR1 and CDR2: LGHDT, YNNKEL (reference sequence). This CDR3 has 13 amino acids. Trimming took 4 bases from V and 0 from J, leaving 6 bases between them. This CDR3 reads CASSRTVNTEAFL. CDR3 nucleotide sequence: TGTGCCAGCAGCCGGACGGTGAACACTGAAGCTTTCCTT.

In its sample, this clonotype was seen many times. V is TRBV7-2 and J is TRBJ2-7; D gene unclear. The V and J ends lost 6 bases and 0 bases respectively, with 3 bases between them. CDR1 and CDR2 from the germline V gene are SGHTA and FQGNSA. The CDR3 covers 11 residues. CDR3 sequence reads: CASRISYEQYF. DNA of the CDR3: TGTGCCAGCAGAATCTCCTACGAGCAGTACTTC.

This clonotype was seen a few times. This chain links TRBV5-1 with TRBJ2-2; TRBD1 aligns across 8 bases. J gave up 0 bases and V 2 bases, and 3 bases lay outside the gene matches. Germline CDR1 SGHRS, CDR2 YFSETQ. The CDR3 sequence is 16 residues long. This CDR3 is CASSLRTGSNTGELFF. CDR3 DNA sequence: TGCGCCAGCAGCTTAAGGACAGGGTCGAACACCGGGGAGCTGTTTTTT. The whole variable domain, filled in from reference TRBV5-1 and TRBJ2-2, reads KAGVTQTPRYLIKTRGQQVTLSCSPISGHRSVSWYQQTPGQGLQFLFEYFSETQRNKGNFPGRFSGRQFSNSRSEMNVSTLELGDSALYLCASSLRTGSNTGELFFGEGSRLTVL.

The chain uses TRBV10-3 and TRBJ2-4, with TRBD2 matching 8 bases. The CDR3 sequence is 13 residues long. V was clipped by 0 bases and J by 8 bases; unmatched bases: 0. The germline CDR1 and CDR2 sequences are ENHRY and SYGVKD. For the CDR3, the DNA is TGTGCCATCAGTGAGTCGCGGGAGGACATTCAGTACTTC. Amino acid sequence: CAISESREDIQYF.

This clonotype was counted many times. This rearrangement joins TRBV29-1 to TRBJ2-3; 7 positions agree with TRBD2. The CDR3 spans 13 residues. J gave up 2 bases and V 4 bases, and 3 bases lay outside the gene matches. The germline gives CDR1 SQVTM, CDR2 ANQGSEA. The CDR3 bases are TGCAGCGTTGGGCTAGCGGACACAGATACGCAGTATTTT. This gives the protein CSVGLADTDTQYF.

This clonotype has only a few counts. V is TRBV29-1 and J is TRBJ1-5; D is possibly TRBD1 (6 bases). Germline values: CDR1 SQVTM, CDR2 ANQGSEA. The CDR3 totals 14 residues. V lost 7 bases, J lost 6 bases, and 19 bases lay in between. The CDR3 is CSAKLQGGSQPQHF. The CDR3 bases are TGCAGCGCCAAGTTACAGGGAGGAAGTCAGCCCCAGCATTTT.

This clonotype was detected only a few times. This rearrangement joins TRBV5-5 to TRBJ1-2; D is perhaps TRBD1 (6 bases). Germline CDR1 reads SGHKS; CDR2 reads YYEKEE (reference sequence). CDR3 length: 14 amino acids. V lost 0 bases and J 4 bases, leaving 10 bases between the germline ends. The CDR3 nucleotides read TGTGCCAGCAGCTTGGACAGGGAGGTCTATGGCTACACCTTC. It yields the protein CASSLDREVYGYTF. Full variable domain (missing parts from reference TRBV5-5 and TRBJ1-2): DAGVTQSPTHLIKTRGQQVTLRCSPISGHKSVSWYQQVLGQGPQFIFQYYEKEERGRGNFPDRFSARQFPNYSSELNVNALLLGDSALYLCASSLDREVYGYTFGSGTRLTVV.

This clonotype has a handful of counts. This sequence joins TRBV29-1 and TRBJ2-7, with 8 bases matching TRBD1. The CDR3 is 14 residues long. The junction had 5 bases not matched to a gene; V was cut back by 4 bases and J by 0 bases. Germline-derived CDR1 and CDR2 are SQVTM and ANQGSEA. The CDR3 here is CSVVYRGSSYEQYF. CDR3 DNA sequence: TGCAGCGTTGTGTACAGGGGGTCCTCCTACGAGCAGTACTTC.

This clonotype has ten or more counts. CDR3 in DNA: TGTGCCAGCAGTTTGGGTCTTAATTCACCCCTCCACTTT. It codes for CASSLGLNSPLHF. The rearrangement links TRBV12-3 or TRBV12-4 to TRBJ1-6; no clear D. The CDR3 consists of 13 residues. The V and J ends lost 3 bases and 6 bases respectively, with 6 bases between them.

This clonotype was counted many times. The J gene is TRBJ2-1, the V gene TRBV5-6, with 9 bases that match TRBD1. The CDR3 loop spans 15 amino acids. CDR1 SGHDT and CDR2 YYEEEE come from the germline V gene. V gave up 1 base and J gave up 4 bases; unmatched junction bases: 3. The CDR3 DNA follows: TGTGCCAGCAGCTTGACGGGACAGGGTTACAATGAGCAGTTCTTC. Translating gives CASSLTGQGYNEQFF.

This clonotype was counted only a few times. The V gene is TRBV20-1, the J gene TRBJ2-3, with 7 bases aligning to TRBD1. The CDR3 consists of 13 residues. V was pared by 4 bases and J by 6 bases, with 7 bases of the junction left unmatched. Germline values: CDR1 DFQATT, CDR2 SNEGSKA (reference sequence). The chain's CDR3 is CSATQTGSDTQYF. CDR3 bases: TGCAGTGCTACGCAGACAGGGTCGGATACGCAGTATTTT.

J is TRBJ1-4 and V is TRBV5-1; tentative D call: TRBD1 (5 bases). V lost 1 base to trimming and J lost 8 bases, with 9 bases between them. The CDR3 totals 13 residues. Germline lookup yields CDR1 SGHRS and CDR2 YFSETQ. For the CDR3, the DNA is TGCGCCAGCAGCTTGAGGGGTGGGGAAAAACTGTTTTTT. Its protein product is CASSLRGGEKLFF.

The chain joins TRBV29-1 to TRBJ1-4; D unclear. This CDR3 has 13 residues. Germline V lookup: CDR1 SQVTM, CDR2 ANQGSEA. Trimming shortened V by 6 bases and J by 4 bases, and 12 bases separated the two germline ends. The CDR3 nucleotides read TGCAGCGTCTCCCCCGGAAGTAATGAAAAACTGTTTTTT. Its translation is CSVSPGSNEKLFF.

The chain uses TRBV20-1 and TRBJ2-3, with unresolved D. Germline V gene sequence: CDR1 DFQATT, CDR2 SNEGSKA (reference sequence). The ends were cut back, 1 base at V and 1 base at J, with 6 bases in the middle. This CDR3 is built from 13 residues. CDR3: CSARGGGTDTQYF. The CDR3 bases are TGCAGTGCTAGAGGTGGAGGCACAGATACGCAGTATTTT.

This clonotype turned up a few times. The chain is built from TRBV6-1 and TRBJ2-7, with 11 nucleotides matching TRBD2. Germline V gene sequence: CDR1 MNHNS, CDR2 SASEGT. V shed 4 bases and J 3 bases; nucleotides not matched to a gene: 11. This CDR3 spans 17 amino acids. CDR3 DNA: TGTGCCAGCAGTGGACCCGGGACTAGCGGAGCGTTCTACGAGCAGTACTTC. Encoded protein: CASSGPGTSGAFYEQYF.